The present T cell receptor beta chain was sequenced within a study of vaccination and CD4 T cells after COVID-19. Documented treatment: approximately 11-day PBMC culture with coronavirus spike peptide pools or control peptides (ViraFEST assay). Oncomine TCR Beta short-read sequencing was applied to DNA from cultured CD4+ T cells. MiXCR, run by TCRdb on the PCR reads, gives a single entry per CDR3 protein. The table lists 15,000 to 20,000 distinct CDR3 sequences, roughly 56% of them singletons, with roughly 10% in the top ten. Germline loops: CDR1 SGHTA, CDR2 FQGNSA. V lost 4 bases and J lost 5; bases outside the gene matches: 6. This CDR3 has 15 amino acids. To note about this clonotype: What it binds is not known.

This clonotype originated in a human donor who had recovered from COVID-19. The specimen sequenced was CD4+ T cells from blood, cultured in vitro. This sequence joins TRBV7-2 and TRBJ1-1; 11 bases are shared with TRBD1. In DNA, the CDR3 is TGTGCCAGCAGCTCCTCGGACAGGGGGCGGACTGAAGCTTTCTTT. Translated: CASSSSDRGRTEAFF. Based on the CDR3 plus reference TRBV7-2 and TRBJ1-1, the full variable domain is GAGVSQSPSNKVTEKGKDVELRCDPISGHTALYWYRQSLGQGLEFLIYFQGNSAPDKSGLPSDRFSAERTGGSVSTLTIQRTQQEDSAVYLCASSSSDRGRTEAFFGQGTRLTVV.